The 27 T cell receptor beta chains presented below share a single source sample, sequenced in a study of blood T cells in healthy people across ages. A second about 6 to 12 cycle PCR used barcoded and J-beta primers. TCRdb re-called the 5' RACE reads through MiXCR, storing one row per CDR3 protein. The sample records about 900,000 distinct CDR3 sequences, about 44% being singletons. The sample comprised blood. The receptors stem from a man aged 25-45 years in good health.

This chain joins TRBV2 and TRBJ2-7; D is possibly TRBD1 (5 bases). The CDR3 has 13 residues. Germline CDR1 reads SNHLY; CDR2 reads FYNNEI. V gave up 3 bases and J gave up 0 bases, with 6 bases separating them. CDR3 sequence: CASSEQGSYEQYF. The CDR3 DNA sequence: TGTGCCAGCAGTGAGCAGGGCTCCTACGAGCAGTACTTC.

The chain links TRBV5-1 to TRBJ2-1; D is unclear. The germline V gene has CDR1 SGHRS and CDR2 YFSETQ. The CDR3 runs to 14 residues. Trimming pared 1 base from V and 4 bases from J, leaving 9 bases between. The chain's CDR3 is CASSLTVTYNEQFF. CDR3 DNA sequence: TGCGCCAGCAGCTTGACAGTCACTTACAATGAGCAGTTCTTC.

This clonotype has ten or more counts. This chain connects TRBV4-3 to TRBJ2-7, with D possibly matching TRBD2 (5 bases). Trimming took 1 base from V and 6 from J, leaving 10 bases between them. The CDR3 covers 13 residues. The germline gives CDR1 LGHNA, CDR2 YSLEER. The CDR3 protein is CASSQVIEGEQYF. CDR3 bases: TGCGCCAGCAGCCAAGTCATCGAGGGCGAGCAGTACTTC.

The chain recombines TRBV11-3 with TRBJ2-3; either TRBD1 or TRBD2 may fit D (6 bases each). The CDR3 sequence is 15 residues long. Per germline, CDR1 SGHNT and CDR2 YENEEA. Trimming took 4 bases from V and 0 from J, leaving 11 bases between them. CDR3 region: CASSSGGGSTDTQYF. DNA for the CDR3: TGTGCCAGCAGCTCCGGAGGGGGGAGCACAGATACGCAGTATTTT.

This clonotype was picked up one time. This chain uses TRBV5-1 with TRBJ2-3; D is possibly TRBD2 (6 bases). The CDR3 length is 15 residues. Deletions cut 0 bases from V and 4 bases from J, with 12 bases between. Germline CDR1 and CDR2: SGHRS and YFSETQ. CDR3 DNA sequence: TGCGCCAGCAGCTTGGCGCGGGAAAGATCAGATACGCAGTATTTT. Its protein product is CASSLARERSDTQYF. Supplemented by reference TRBV5-1 and TRBJ2-3, the full variable domain reads KAGVTQTPRYLIKTRGQQVTLSCSPISGHRSVSWYQQTPGQGLQFLFEYFSETQRNKGNFPGRFSGRQFSNSRSEMNVSTLELGDSALYLCASSLARERSDTQYFGPGTRLTVL.

The chain carries TRBV27 and TRBJ1-5, with D possibly matching TRBD1 (5 bases). Trimming took 6 bases from V and 7 from J, leaving 19 bases between them. Germline CDR1 and CDR2: MNHEY and SMNVEV (reference sequence). The length of the CDR3 is 15 residues. The CDR3 protein is CASSLTGGSWQPQHF. The CDR3 DNA sequence: TGTGCCAGCAGCCTTACCGGGGGGAGTTGGCAGCCCCAGCATTTT.

V and J are TRBV27 and TRBJ1-1, with TRBD1 matching 8 bases. V lost 6 bases and J lost 1; bases outside the gene matches: 4. Germline V lookup: CDR1 MNHEY, CDR2 SMNVEV (reference sequence). The CDR3 is made up of 14 amino acids. This chain's CDR3 is CASRLQGANTEAFF. The CDR3, as DNA: TGTGCCAGCAGACTTCAGGGGGCGAACACTGAAGCTTTCTTT.

V usage is TRBV12-3 or TRBV12-4 and J usage is TRBJ1-5, with D perhaps TRBD1 (5 bases). The CDR3 contains 15 residues. The V end lost 5 bases, the J end lost 1 base, and 12 bases lay between the germline ends. CDR3: CASSASGLSNQPQHF. DNA for the CDR3: TGTGCCAGCAGTGCCTCAGGGTTGAGCAATCAGCCCCAGCATTTT.

This CDR3 is CASSQDPGNRGELFF. Written as DNA, the CDR3 is TGCGCCAGCAGCCAAGATCCCGGTAATAGGGGGGAGCTGTTTTTT. The rearrangement links TRBV4-1 to TRBJ2-2; D is unresolved. CDR1 is MGHRA and CDR2 is YSYEKL in the germline V gene. The V and J ends lost 0 bases and 8 bases respectively, with 13 bases between them. CDR3 size: 15 residues.

There are many counts of this clonotype. This chain connects TRBV12-3 or TRBV12-4 to TRBJ1-5; a possible D gene is TRBD1 (6 bases). With 2 bases removed from V and 6 bases from J, the gap between germline ends came to 8 bases. The CDR3 runs 13 residues. CDR3 coding DNA: TGTGCCAGCAGTTTACAAGGGGGTCAGCCCCAGCATTTT. Residues: CASSLQGGQPQHF.

The V call is TRBV6-1, the J call TRBJ2-7; 10 bases fit TRBD1. J gave up 3 bases and V 10 bases, and 12 bases lay outside the gene matches. CDR1 MNHNS and CDR2 SASEGT come from the germline V gene. This CDR3 comprises 15 residues. The CDR3 DNA is TGTGCCATCTTTGCCCCGGGACAGGGGTACTACGAGCAGTACTTC. The encoded protein is CAIFAPGQGYYEQYF.

Only a few counts were recorded for this clonotype. The chain uses TRBV30 and TRBJ2-3, with D possibly being TRBD1 (6 bases). The CDR3 has 14 residues. Germline values: CDR1 GTSNPN, CDR2 SVGIG (reference sequence). V lost 3 bases, J lost 4 bases, and 14 bases lay in between. In nucleotides, the CDR3 is TGTGCCTGGAGAGGGGGATCAGGACCAGATACGCAGTATTTT. Protein product: CAWRGGSGPDTQYF.

J is TRBJ2-7 and V is TRBV7-2; D call uncertain. The CDR3 sequence is 14 residues long. Germline values: CDR1 SGHTA, CDR2 FQGNSA. Trimming removed 4 bases from V and 0 bases from J, with 10 bases in between. CDR3 protein: CASSSIDNSYEQYF. The CDR3 region has the DNA TGTGCCAGCAGCTCAATAGACAACTCCTACGAGCAGTACTTC.

V usage is TRBV3-1 and J usage is TRBJ2-7, with 10 bases identical to TRBD2. The CDR3 spans 15 residues. Per the germline V gene, CDR1 is LGHDT and CDR2 is YNNKEL (reference sequence). J gave up 5 bases and V 1 base, and 5 bases lay outside the gene matches. CDR3: CASSQVLAGSHEQYF. The CDR3 nucleotides are TGTGCCAGCAGCCAAGTACTAGCGGGGTCCCACGAGCAGTACTTC.

V usage is TRBV12-3 or TRBV12-4 and J usage is TRBJ1-2, with 10 positions matching TRBD1. J gave up 3 bases and V 5 bases, and 6 bases lay outside the gene matches. CDR3 length: 15 amino acids. The CDR3 reads CASSPLGTGDYGYTF. CDR3 bases: TGTGCCAGCAGTCCCCTCGGGACAGGGGACTATGGCTACACCTTC.

The chain uses TRBV6-2 or TRBV6-3 and TRBJ2-1, with 8 bases matching TRBD2. Germline V gene lookup returns CDR1 MNHEY and CDR2 SVGEGT. Trimming took 6 bases from V and 6 from J; bases not matched to a gene: 7. The CDR3 is 14 amino acids. The CDR3 region has the DNA TGTGCCAGCAGCCCCGGGACTAGGATCAATGAGCAGTTCTTC. Encoded protein: CASSPGTRINEQFF.

Of note for this clonotype: One end of the junction fails to match germline, which may point to a read error. The chain couples TRBV6-1 to TRBJ2-1; D gene uncertain. Per the germline V gene, CDR1 is MNHNS and CDR2 is SASEGT. The length of the CDR3 is 13 residues. The CDR3 loop is CASNVYSYNERFF. Here the CDR3 DNA reads TGTGCCAGCAACGTTTACTCCTACAATGAGCGGTTCTTC.

This clonotype was detected many times. The chain couples TRBV25-1 to TRBJ2-6, with a weak D call TRBD1 (5 bases). Germline V gives CDR1 MGHDK, CDR2 SYGVNS. The CDR3 loop spans 16 amino acids. V lost 2 bases and J 2 bases, leaving 10 bases between the germline ends. CDR3 in amino acids: CASSEADTPGANVLTF. DNA of the CDR3: TGTGCCAGCAGTGAAGCGGACACACCTGGGGCCAACGTCCTGACTTTC.

The V call is TRBV5-1, the J call TRBJ2-5, with D perhaps assigned TRBD1 or TRBD2 (5 bases each). Germline values: CDR1 SGHRS, CDR2 YFSETQ. Deletions cut 3 bases from V and 2 bases from J, with 8 bases between. This CDR3 region has 13 residues. The DNA for the CDR3 is TGCGCCAGCAGCTGGGACCCTCAAGAGACCCAGTACTTC. This sequence encodes CASSWDPQETQYF.

The gene calls are TRBV6-5 and TRBJ2-5, with D perhaps TRBD1 or TRBD2 (5 bases each). V was cut by 0 bases and J by 4 bases, with 12 bases left in between. The CDR3 covers 15 residues. CDR1 and CDR2 (germline): MNHEY, SVGAGI. CDR3: CASSYSAGTAETQYF. The CDR3 bases are TGTGCCAGCAGTTACTCTGCAGGGACGGCAGAGACCCAGTACTTC.

This clonotype was found a few times. The rearrangement joins TRBV5-6 to TRBJ2-4; 8 positions agree with TRBD1. The CDR3 totals 12 residues. The V gene end was trimmed by 0 bases and the J gene end by 13 bases; junction bases not matched to a gene: 3. Germline V gene data show CDR1 as SGHDT and CDR2 as YYEEEE. CDR3 region: CASSLGQGKQYF. CDR3 nucleotide sequence: TGTGCCAGCAGCTTGGGACAGGGGAAGCAGTACTTC.

This chain joins TRBV30 and TRBJ2-4, with 12 positions matching TRBD2. The tail of the sequence fits TRBJ2-7 better, so the J call may be wrong. Germline V gene sequence: CDR1 GTSNPN, CDR2 SVGIG (reference sequence). This CDR3 is built from 14 residues. The CDR3 is CAWSVLAGGYEQYF. The CDR3 DNA sequence: TGTGCCTGGAGTGTACTAGCGGGGGGCTACGAGCAGTACTTC.

Only a few counts were recorded for this clonotype. The chain couples TRBV20-1 to TRBJ2-5; D is possibly TRBD2 (6 bases). The DNA matches TRBJ2-7 better at its end, which makes the J call doubtful. This CDR3 has 14 residues. Germline V gives CDR1 DFQATT, CDR2 SNEGSKA (reference sequence). The CDR3 loop reads CSAPVRERGYEQYF. CDR3 DNA: TGCAGTGCCCCCGTGCGGGAAAGAGGCTACGAGCAGTACTTC.

The gene calls are TRBV13 and TRBJ1-2; no clear D. Trimming removed 3 bases from V and 3 bases from J, with 11 bases in between. The CDR3 length is 14 residues. Per the germline V gene, CDR1 is PRHDT and CDR2 is FYEKMQ (reference sequence). The CDR3 DNA follows: TGTGCCAGCAGCTTTCGGGAGGGAGACTATGGCTACACCTTC. Encoded protein: CASSFREGDYGYTF.

This clonotype appeared many times. The chain carries TRBV7-2 and TRBJ1-2, with D maybe TRBD1 (5 bases). Trimming cost V 6 bases and J 0 bases, with 8 bases left between them. CDR1 and CDR2 from the germline V gene are SGHTA and FQGNSA. The CDR3 is 13 amino acids. This chain's CDR3 is CASSSRANYGYTF. The CDR3 coding sequence is TGTGCCAGCAGTTCCAGGGCTAACTATGGCTACACCTTC.

This sequence joins TRBV9 and TRBJ2-1; perhaps TRBD1 as D (6 bases). This CDR3 is built from 16 residues. The V and J ends lost 3 bases and 1 base respectively, with 14 bases between them. CDR1 and CDR2 from the germline V gene are SGDLS and YYNGEE. The CDR3 DNA reads as TGTGCCAGCAGCGCCTCGACAGGAGTTTCCTACAATGAGCAGTTCTTC. Its protein product is CASSASTGVSYNEQFF. The variable domain in full, with the rest retrieved from reference TRBV9 and TRBJ2-1, is DSGVTQTPKHLITATGQRVTLRCSPRSGDLSVYWYQQSLDQGLQFLIQYYNGEERAKGNILERFSAQQFPDLHSELNLSSLELGDSALYFCASSASTGVSYNEQFFGPGTRLTVL.

V usage is TRBV28 and J usage is TRBJ1-1; D is ambiguous. The CDR3 has 11 residues. The germline gives CDR1 MDHEN, CDR2 SYDVKM. V lost 10 bases and J lost 4, with 10 bases in between. The CDR3 sequence: CAIQSITEAFF. CDR3 nucleotide sequence: TGTGCCATCCAGAGTATCACTGAAGCTTTCTTT.